The present T cell receptor (beta chain) was sequenced within a study of T cell clones after liver transplantation. The wider study: A pre-transplant mixed lymphocyte reaction with TCRbeta sequencing defined graft-donor-reactive clones followed in post-transplant blood. Apart from a few HCV-positive recipients, transplants were for non-autoimmune, non-viral reasons. Findings and caveats of the study: In two subjects, few donor cells limited the measurable donor-reactive repertoire.

About this clone: Its antigen is currently unknown.

Sequencing was performed with immunoSEQ multiplex PCR; in TCRdb, only in-frame clones are kept and a portion is missing. Of about 74,000 clones in the sample, over 70% were seen once. Trimming took 4 bases from V and 4 from J; bases not matched to a gene: 9. Per the germline V gene, CDR1 is LNHDA and CDR2 is SQIVND (reference sequence). This CDR3 contains 16 residues. The V and J genes are TRBV19 and TRBJ2-3; 9 positions agree with TRBD2. Sample: CD4+ T cells from blood, taken before liver transplant. This sequence was found in a human donor who received a liver transplant. The CDR3 DNA is TGTGCCAGTAGTAATTTAGCGGGAGCGGTGGCAGATACGCAGTATTTT. It translates to CASSNLAGAVADTQYF.